This T cell receptor beta chain was profiled in a study of blood T cell repertoires in COVID-19. Study summary: Acute and convalescent COVID-19 samples came from the United States, Italy and Spain.

Each participant's cohort was designated according to participant-reported clinical history. What the recovered Cohort 3 donors had was two negative PCRs, clearance, or symptom resolution. Trimming at V came to 2 bases and at J to 7 bases, leaving 7 bases not matched to a gene. The CDR3 loop spans 16 amino acids. The germline V gene has CDR1 MDHEN and CDR2 SYDVKM. In the authors' methods: From reference gene primer amplification, estimates of nucleated cell counts were derived. The method was immunoSEQ multiplex PCR; TCRdb's version includes in-frame clones alone and lacks a portion of them. D and trimming were read from the DNA, whereas the V and J calls and clone size are those reported in that table. Of roughly 250,000 clones listed, approximately 85% are singletons.

The genes are TRBV28 and TRBJ1-4, with 10 bases identical to TRBD1. Material: PBMCs or T cells enriched from blood (not recorded which). The clonotype was recovered from a young woman who had recovered from COVID-19. DNA of the CDR3: TGTGCCAGCAGTTTAGGACAGGGGGTTGTCGGTGAAAAACTGTTTTTT. Protein product: CASSLGQGVVGEKLFF.